These T cell receptor beta chains were read from a single sample in a study of T cells after somatic rescue of genetic block. This table comes from immunoSEQ multiplex PCR, and its TCRdb copy is limited to in-frame clones, with some not included. This table holds about 67,000 clones, under 95% found once. Sequences were obtained from peripheral blood mononuclear cells (PBMCs). These receptors originate from a man in his forties or fifties. Both conserved end residues are part of each CDR3. A D gene is named only where the DNA matches it firmly. Only part of the rows carry a size: once, few, many, or a class if the clone is expanded.

.	TRBV11-2	14	TRBJ2-3	.	TGTGCCAGCAGCTTTCCGGGGGGCCTAGCTACGCAGTATTTT	CASSFPGGLATQYF
.	TRBV7-9	12	TRBJ1-2	few	TGTGCCAGCAGCCTAACAGGGCATGGCTACACCTTC	CASSLTGHGYTF
.	TRBV15	15	TRBJ2-3	.	TGTGCCACCAGCAGAGATCTTCCTAACACAGATACGCAGTATTTT	CATSRDLPNTDTQYF
TRBD2	TRBV11-2	16	TRBJ2-1	.	TGTGCCAGCAGCCCCCGTACTAGCGGGTTCTACAATGAGCAGTTCTTC	CASSPRTSGFYNEQFF
TRBD2	TRBV5-1	17	TRBJ2-6	once	TGCGCCAGCAGCTTGTTAGCGGGAGGGCCTGGGGCCAACGTCCTGACTTTC	CASSLLAGGPGANVLTF
TRBD2	TRBV19	16	TRBJ2-1	.	TGTGCCAGTAGTCCCGGTGGGGGCGGGAGGTCCTATGAGCAGTTCTTC	CASSPGGGGRSYEQFF
.	TRBV6-1	16	TRBJ2-2	once	TGTGCCAGCAGTGAAGCCCAACCGTCAAACACCGGGGAGCTGTTTTTT	CASSEAQPSNTGELFF
.	TRBV30	14	TRBJ1-1	.	TGTGCCTGGAGTGTGCGAGGGTTGAACACTGAAGCTTTCTTT	CAWSVRGLNTEAFF
.	TRBV6-5	12	TRBJ2-7	once	TGTGCCAGCAGCTCATTTACGGGCGAGCAGTACTTC	CASSSFTGEQYF
.	TRBV15	14	TRBJ1-6	.	TGTGCCACCAGCAGAGACCTCAGGAATTCACCCCTCCACTTT	CATSRDLRNSPLHF
TRBD2	TRBV15	16	TRBJ2-1	.	TGTGCCACCAGCAGGCCGGGACTAGCCGCGGCGGATGAGCAGTTCTTC	CATSRPGLAAADEQFF
.	TRBV7-8	17	TRBJ1-5	.	TGTGCCAGCAGCTTCGAACCGGGGATGACCGTCAATCAGCCCCAGCATTTT	CASSFEPGMTVNQPQHF
.	TRBV9	15	TRBJ2-3	.	TGTGCCAGCAGCGTAGGATCCTCGGGGGCAGATACGCAGTATTTT	CASSVGSSGADTQYF
.	TRBV5-1	16	TRBJ1-4	.	TGCGCCAGCAGCTTGGAGGGAGGGGCAACTAATGAAAAACTGTTTTTT	CASSLEGGATNEKLFF
.	TRBV7-9	12	TRBJ2-7	few	TGTGCCAGCAGCGGCCGGGGCCATCGACAGTACTTC	CASSGRGHRQYF
TRBD1	TRBV6-1	15	TRBJ2-2	once	TGTGCCAGCAGTGCCCTAGGACAGGGGGCCGGGGAGCTGTTTTTT	CASSALGQGAGELFF
.	TRBV25-1	13	TRBJ2-3	once	TGTGCCAGCAGTGAGGCGGGCACAGATACGCAGTATTTT	CASSEAGTDTQYF
TRBD1	TRBV11-3	15	TRBJ2-3	.	TGTGCCAGCAGCCCCGGGACAGGGAGCACAGATACGCAGTATTTT	CASSPGTGSTDTQYF
.	TRBV11-2	18	TRBJ1-2	.	TGTGCCAGCAGCTCCAGGGCACCGAAGGACAGTCGTAACTATGGCTACACCTTC	CASSSRAPKDSRNYGYTF
.	TRBV10-1	13	TRBJ1-1	few	TGCGCCAGCAGACACGGTGCAGGGACTGAAGCTTTCTTT	CASRHGAGTEAFF
TRBD1	TRBV6-5	15	TRBJ2-3	.	TGTGCCAGCAGTTCGGACAGGCGCAGCACAGATACGCAGTATTTT	CASSSDRRSTDTQYF
.	TRBV16	12	TRBJ2-7	.	TGTGCCAGCAGCCCTACGGGGCCCGAGCAGTACTTC	CASSPTGPEQYF
.	TRBV10-2	13	TRBJ2-7	.	TGCGCCACCAAAAGATTAACCTCCTACGAGCAGTACTTC	CATKRLTSYEQYF
.	TRBV28	14	TRBJ1-2	.	TGTGCCAGCAGTTTTGGGCAGGGCAGGTATGGCTACACCTTC	CASSFGQGRYGYTF
TRBD2	TRBV14	15	TRBJ2-7	.	TGTGCCAGCAGCCTCGGGCGGGGGAGAACCTACGAGCAGTACTTC	CASSLGRGRTYEQYF
.	TRBV5-4	15	TRBJ1-6	once	TGTGCCAGCAGCTTGGTCGTCGGAGGTAATTCACCCCTCCACTTT	CASSLVVGGNSPLHF
.	TRBV11-2	14	TRBJ2-3	.	TGTGCCAGCAGCTTCTCTGGGATCACAGATACGCAGTATTTT	CASSFSGITDTQYF
.	TRBV9	15	TRBJ1-4	.	TGTGCCAGCAGCGTAGGGATGGCAACTAATGAAAAACTGTTTTTT	CASSVGMATNEKLFF
.	TRBV28	14	TRBJ1-3	.	TGTGCCAGCAGTGGGGGAAGGGGGAGGAACACCATATATTTT	CASSGGRGRNTIYF
TRBD2	TRBV28	16	TRBJ2-2	.	TGTGCCAGCAGTAGGATAGCGGGTGGAAACACCGGGGAGCTGTTTTTT	CASSRIAGGNTGELFF
.	TRBV5-1	15	TRBJ2-3	.	TGCGCCAGCAGCTTGGAGAGAGGGAGCACAGATACGCAGTATTTT	CASSLERGSTDTQYF
.	TRBV5-6	14	TRBJ2-1	.	TGTGCCAGCACCCCGGTGGGGGCCTACAATGAGCAGTTCTTC	CASTPVGAYNEQFF
.	TRBV2	14	TRBJ2-5	.	TGTGCCAGCAACTCACAGGGTATTAGGGAGACCCAGTACTTC	CASNSQGIRETQYF
TRBD1	TRBV5-6	13	TRBJ1-2	.	TGTGCCAGCATCCAGAGGGACAGCTATGGCTACACCTTC	CASIQRDSYGYTF
TRBD1	TRBV27	15	TRBJ1-4	.	TGTGCCAGCAGTCTCATTAGGACAGGGGAAGAAAAACTGTTTTTT	CASSLIRTGEEKLFF
.	TRBV2	15	TRBJ2-7	few	TGTGCCAGCAGCTACCTGGGGGACACCTCCTACGAGCAGTACTTC	CASSYLGDTSYEQYF
.	TRBV6-1	11	TRBJ2-5	.	TGTGCCAGCAGCCCTCCGGGACCTCCGTACTTC	CASSPPGPPYF
.	TRBV6-1	12	TRBJ1-2	once	TGTGCCAGCAGTGACCCGACACGTGGCTACACCTTC	CASSDPTRGYTF
.	TRBV5-5	14	TRBJ1-6	.	TGTGCCAGCAGCTCTGACAGCGTAAATTCACCCCTCCACTTT	CASSSDSVNSPLHF
.	TRBV6-5	16	TRBJ1-2	.	TGTGCCAGCAGTTACTCGAGGGACAATGGTAACTATGGCTACACCTTC	CASSYSRDNGNYGYTF
.	TRBV28	14	TRBJ1-5	.	TGTGCCAGCAGTTTTCTACAGTCCAATCAGCCCCAGCATTTT	CASSFLQSNQPQHF
.	TRBV15	15	TRBJ1-2	.	TGTGCCACCAGCAGAGATCGGGGGCCAAGTCGGGGCTACACCTTC	CATSRDRGPSRGYTF
.	TRBV9	14	TRBJ2-7	.	TGTGCCAGCAGCGTAGGGATAAGCTCCTACGAGCAGTACTTC	CASSVGISSYEQYF
.	TRBV15	13	TRBJ1-6	.	TGTGCCACCAGCAGAGCTTTTTCCTCACCCCTCCACTTT	CATSRAFSSPLHF
.	TRBV18	15	TRBJ2-7	.	TGTGCCAGCTCACCAAGGGCAGGGGAGAACTACGAGCAGTACTTC	CASSPRAGENYEQYF
TRBD1	TRBV7-9	16	TRBJ1-5	.	TGTGCCAGCAGCACCGACACAGGGGTCGGGGATCAGCCCCAGCATTTT	CASSTDTGVGDQPQHF
TRBD1	TRBV4-3	17	TRBJ1-4	.	TGCGCCAGCAGCCAAGATGGGACAGAAACAACTAATGAAAAACTGTTTTTT	CASSQDGTETTNEKLFF
.	TRBV7-2	16	TRBJ2-3	.	TGTGCCAGCAGCTTAACGGCCGGAGGGTACACAGATACGCAGTATTTT	CASSLTAGGYTDTQYF
TRBD1	TRBV25-1	16	TRBJ1-6	.	TGTGCCAGCAGTGACCCCAGGACAGGGCTAAATTCACCCCTCCACTTT	CASSDPRTGLNSPLHF
.	TRBV27	13	TRBJ1-5	.	TGTGCCAGCAGTCCCTCATTCAATCAGCCCCAGCATTTT	CASSPSFNQPQHF
.	TRBV27	13	TRBJ1-2	.	TGTGCCAGCAGTTTATCCCCTTCCCAGAGCTACACCTTC	CASSLSPSQSYTF
TRBD1	TRBV6-5	15	TRBJ1-1	.	TGTGCCAGCAGTTACTACGGGACAGGGTTCGCTGAAGCTTTCTTT	CASSYYGTGFAEAFF
.	TRBV7-8	12	TRBJ2-7	.	TGTGCCAGCAGCTCGGACTTCTACGAGCAGTACTTC	CASSSDFYEQYF
TRBD1	TRBV5-5	15	TRBJ2-5	.	TGTGCCAGCAGCTTACGGACAGGGTGGGGAGAGACCCAGTACTTC	CASSLRTGWGETQYF
.	TRBV18	15	TRBJ1-2	.	TGTGCCAGCTCAGTCGCGGGACGGCCAAGAGGTGGCTACACCTTC	CASSVAGRPRGGYTF
TRBD1	TRBV5-4	13	TRBJ1-2	.	TGTGCCAGCAGCCCGGGACAGGGCTATGGCTACACCTTC	CASSPGQGYGYTF
TRBD1	TRBV29-1	12	TRBJ2-3	.	TGCAGCGAAGGACAGGGTGCAGATACGCAGTATTTT	CSEGQGADTQYF
.	TRBV27	14	TRBJ1-1	few	TGTGCCAGCAGTCCCTCGGCCGGGAAGGCTGAAGCTTTCTTT	CASSPSAGKAEAFF
.	TRBV6-1	14	TRBJ2-2	.	TGTGCCAGCAGTGACGGCGGTCCTATCGGGGAGCTGTTTTTT	CASSDGGPIGELFF
.	TRBV6-1	15	TRBJ2-3	.	TGTGCCAGCAGTGAAGGGTTCTGGGAGACGTCGCCGCAGTATTTT	CASSEGFWETSPQYF